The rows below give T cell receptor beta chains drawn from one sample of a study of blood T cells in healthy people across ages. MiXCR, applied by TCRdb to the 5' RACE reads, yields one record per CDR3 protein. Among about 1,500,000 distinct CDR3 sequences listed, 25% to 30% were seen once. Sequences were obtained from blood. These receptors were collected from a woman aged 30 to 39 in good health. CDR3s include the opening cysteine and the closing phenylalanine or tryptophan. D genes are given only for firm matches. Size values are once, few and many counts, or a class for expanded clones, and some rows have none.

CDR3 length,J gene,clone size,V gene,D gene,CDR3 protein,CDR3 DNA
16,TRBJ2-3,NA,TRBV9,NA,CASSVAPGQGRDTQYF,TGTGCCAGCAGCGTAGCCCCAGGGCAGGGGAGAGATACGCAGTATTTT
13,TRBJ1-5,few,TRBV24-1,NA,CATTGPESQPQHF,TGTGCCACCACGGGACCAGAGAGTCAGCCCCAGCATTTT
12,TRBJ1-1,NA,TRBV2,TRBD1,CASQGGDRGAFF,TGTGCCAGCCAGGGAGGAGACAGGGGAGCTTTCTTT
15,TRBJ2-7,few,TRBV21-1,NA,CASTLRGRGLNEQYF,TGTGCCAGCACTCTCCGGGGCAGGGGGCTCAACGAGCAGTACTTC
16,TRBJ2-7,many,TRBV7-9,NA,CASSLAGGGRSYEQYF,TGTGCCAGCAGCTTAGCGGGAGGCGGACGCTCCTACGAGCAGTACTTC
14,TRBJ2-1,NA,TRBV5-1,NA,CASSLSQTNNEQFF,TGCGCCAGCAGCTTAAGTCAGACAAACAATGAGCAGTTCTTC
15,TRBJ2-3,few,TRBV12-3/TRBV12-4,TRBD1,CASSKGQDSTDTQYF,TGTGCCAGCAGTAAGGGACAGGACAGCACAGATACGCAGTATTTT
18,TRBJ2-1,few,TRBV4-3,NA,CASSQALGADLKRDEQFF,TGCGCCAGCAGCCAAGCACTTGGGGCGGACTTAAAACGGGATGAGCAGTTCTTC
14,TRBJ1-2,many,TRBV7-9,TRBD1,CASSFGSTGDGYTF,TGTGCCAGCAGCTTTGGATCGACAGGGGATGGCTACACCTTC
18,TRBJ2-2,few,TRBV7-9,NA,CASSSDPTYRVDTGELFF,TGTGCCAGCAGCTCCGATCCCACCTACAGGGTGGACACCGGGGAGCTGTTTTTT
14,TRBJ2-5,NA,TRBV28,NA,CASTQRGAQETQYF,TGTGCCAGCACCCAGAGGGGGGCCCAAGAGACCCAGTACTTC
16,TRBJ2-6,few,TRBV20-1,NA,CSAPGTVGSGANVLTF,TGCAGTGCTCCCGGGACTGTTGGCTCTGGGGCCAACGTCCTGACTTTC
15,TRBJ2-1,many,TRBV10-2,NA,CASSVRRVAYNEQFF,TGCGCCAGCAGTGTGAGGAGGGTAGCCTACAATGAGCAGTTCTTC
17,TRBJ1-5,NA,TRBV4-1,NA,CASSQDTRRIGNQPQHF,TGCGCCAGCAGCCAAGATACCCGGCGGATAGGCAATCAGCCCCAGCATTTT
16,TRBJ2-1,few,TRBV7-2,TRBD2,CASSFRGQRGYNEQFF,TGTGCCAGCAGCTTCCGAGGGCAGCGGGGGTACAATGAGCAGTTCTTC
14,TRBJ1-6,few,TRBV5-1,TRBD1,CASSYGTAASPLHF,TGCGCCAGCAGTTATGGGACAGCGGCCTCACCCCTCCACTTT
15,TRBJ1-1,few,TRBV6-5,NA,CASSYGKSIRVGAFF,TGTGCCAGCAGTTACGGCAAGTCCATCAGGGTAGGAGCTTTCTTT
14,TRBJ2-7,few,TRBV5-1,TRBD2,CASSLTSGPYKQYF,TGCGCCAGCAGCTTGACTAGCGGGCCCTACAAGCAGTACTTC
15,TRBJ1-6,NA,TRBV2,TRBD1,CASSVMGQGNSPLHF,TGTGCCAGCAGTGTTATGGGACAGGGAAATTCACCCCTCCACTTT
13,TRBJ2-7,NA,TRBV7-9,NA,CASSPFRVGEQYF,TGTGCCAGCAGCCCTTTTAGGGTAGGCGAGCAGTACTTC
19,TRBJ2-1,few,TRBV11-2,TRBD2,CASSLYGTSGRGYYNEQFF,TGTGCCAGCAGCTTATACGGGACTAGCGGGAGGGGGTACTACAATGAGCAGTTCTTC
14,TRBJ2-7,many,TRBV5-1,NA,CASRFAQVGDEQYF,TGCGCCAGCAGATTCGCACAGGTAGGGGACGAGCAGTACTTC
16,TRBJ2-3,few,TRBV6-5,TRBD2,CASSSRLAGAGDTQYF,TGTGCCAGCAGTTCTAGACTAGCGGGGGCGGGGGATACGCAGTATTTT
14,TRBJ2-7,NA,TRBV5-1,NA,CASSLMDVRYEQYF,TGCGCCAGCAGCTTGATGGACGTCCGCTACGAGCAGTACTTC
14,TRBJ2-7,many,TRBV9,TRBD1,CASSSLDRVGEQYF,TGTGCCAGCAGCTCCCTGGACAGGGTTGGCGAGCAGTACTTC
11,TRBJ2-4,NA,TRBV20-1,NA,CSARERNIQYF,TGCAGTGCTAGAGAACGAAACATTCAGTACTTC
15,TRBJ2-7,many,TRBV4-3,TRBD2,CASSAHPGGTYEQYF,TGCGCCAGCAGCGCACACCCGGGGGGAACCTACGAGCAGTACTTC
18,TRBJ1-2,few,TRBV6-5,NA,CASSYSGQGRRSNYGYTF,TGTGCCAGCAGTTACTCGGGCCAGGGACGACGGTCAAACTATGGCTACACCTTC
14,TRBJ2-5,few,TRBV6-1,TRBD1,CATRTGQGQETQYF,TGTGCCACCCGTACAGGACAGGGACAAGAGACCCAGTACTTC
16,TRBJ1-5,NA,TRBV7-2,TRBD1,CASSLAVDRGHPPQHF,TGTGCCAGCAGCTTAGCGGTAGACAGGGGCCATCCGCCCCAGCATTTT
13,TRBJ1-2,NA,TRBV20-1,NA,CSARDLTEGGYTF,TGCAGTGCTAGAGATCTGACAGAGGGTGGCTACACCTTC
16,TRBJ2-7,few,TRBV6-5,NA,CASSYSTGDYRYEQYF,TGTGCCAGCAGTTACTCGACGGGAGACTACCGTTACGAGCAGTACTTC
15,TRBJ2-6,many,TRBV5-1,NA,CASSPEGSGANVLTF,TGCGCCAGCAGCCCCGAAGGGTCTGGGGCCAACGTCCTGACTTTC
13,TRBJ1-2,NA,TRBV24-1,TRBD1,CATSEPGGYGYTF,TGTGCCACCAGTGAGCCAGGGGGCTATGGCTACACCTTC
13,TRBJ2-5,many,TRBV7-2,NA,CASSSLPTETQYF,TGTGCCAGCAGCTCACTCCCCACGGAGACCCAGTACTTC
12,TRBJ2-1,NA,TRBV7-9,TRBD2,CASSFSSGSEFF,TGTGCCAGCAGCTTTTCTAGCGGGAGTGAGTTCTTC
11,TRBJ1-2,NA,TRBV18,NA,CASSSGTIYTF,TGTGCCAGCTCCTCAGGCACTATCTACACCTTC
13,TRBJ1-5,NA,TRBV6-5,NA,CASSYRDGQAQHF,TGTGCCAGCAGTTACCGCGACGGCCAAGCCCAGCATTTT
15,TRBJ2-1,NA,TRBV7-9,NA,CASSPGGFRHNEQFF,TGTGCCAGCAGCCCAGGGGGGTTTAGACACAATGAGCAGTTCTTC